This passage covers 8 T cell receptor beta chains from one sample sequenced in a study of blood T cell repertoires in COVID-19. Sequencing used immunoSEQ multiplex PCR; TCRdb keeps in-frame clones, though not all of them. The sample gives approximately 100,000 clones, 85% to 90% of which show up once; about 32% is in the top ten. Sequencing was performed on peripheral blood. The receptors here all came from an elderly woman with acute or convalescent COVID-19.

V is TRBV5-1 and J is TRBJ1-6; D remains unclear. The CDR3 is 16 amino acids. Per germline, CDR1 SGHRS and CDR2 YFSETQ. V lost 1 base and J lost 7, with 15 bases in between. Here the CDR3 reads CASSLSLGVLNSPLHF. The CDR3 DNA sequence: TGCGCCAGCAGCTTGAGTCTCGGGGTTCTCAATTCACCCCTCCACTTT.

The chain recombines TRBV7-9 with TRBJ1-2, with 9 bases matching TRBD1. After removal of 3 bases from V and 8 bases from J, the junction contained 7 bases not matched to a gene. Germline CDR1 and CDR2: SEHNR and FQNEAQ (reference sequence). This CDR3 is built from 14 residues. CDR3: CASSFEQGAEGYTF. In DNA, the CDR3 is TGTGCCAGCAGCTTCGAACAGGGGGCGGAAGGCTACACCTTC.

This chain joins TRBV5-4 and TRBJ1-6, with D perhaps TRBD1 (6 bases). The germline CDR1 and CDR2 sequences are SGHNT and YYREEE (reference sequence). V was trimmed by 0 bases and J by 10 bases, leaving 14 bases between them. The CDR3 consists of 15 residues. The CDR3 is CASSLEQGPWSPLHF. CDR3 in DNA: TGTGCCAGCAGCTTGGAACAGGGCCCCTGGTCACCCCTCCACTTT.

The sample holds one count of this clone. This chain connects TRBV4-3 to TRBJ1-1; D is ambiguous. Germline assignment: CDR1 LGHNA and CDR2 YSLEER. There are 15 residues in the CDR3. Trimming cost V 0 bases and J 1 base, with 9 bases left between them. Here the CDR3 DNA reads TGCGCCAGCAGCCAAGATCTACCTCAGAACACTGAAGCTTTCTTT. Its translation is CASSQDLPQNTEAFF.

V gene TRBV5-8 combines with J gene TRBJ2-1; TRBD1 might be the D (6 bases). The CDR3 is made up of 15 amino acids. Germline CDR1 is SGHTS and CDR2 is YDEGEE. The V and J ends lost 4 bases and 6 bases respectively, with 17 bases between them. The CDR3 is CASSRTGFSLNEQFF. The CDR3 bases are TGTGCCAGCAGCCGTACAGGGTTCTCCCTCAATGAGCAGTTCTTC.

This chain uses TRBV9 with TRBJ1-2; D is uncertain. The germline gives CDR1 SGDLS, CDR2 YYNGEE. V was cut by 0 bases and J by 2 bases, with 8 bases left in between. This CDR3 has 14 residues. The CDR3 bases are TGTGCCAGCAGCGTAGGCAGCAGGAACTATGGCTACACCTTC. Amino acid sequence: CASSVGSRNYGYTF.

The rearrangement joins TRBV28 to TRBJ2-2, with 8 bases aligning to TRBD2. Per the germline V gene, CDR1 is MDHEN and CDR2 is SYDVKM. V dropped 3 bases and J dropped 0; count of bases not matched to a gene: 3. The CDR3 is made up of 16 amino acids. This CDR3 reads CASSFAGGANTGELFF. CDR3 nucleotide sequence: TGTGCCAGCAGTTTCGCGGGGGGTGCGAACACCGGGGAGCTGTTTTTT.

The chain recombines TRBV6-1 with TRBJ2-1, with a weak D call TRBD1 (6 bases). Between the trimmed V and J ends, which lost 4 bases and 2 bases, there was a span of 15 bases. The length of the CDR3 is 16 residues. Germline V gives CDR1 MNHNS, CDR2 SASEGT. In nucleotides, the CDR3 is TGTGCCAGCAGTGCCCGAGACAGGACCACCTACAATGAGCAGTTCTTC. This gives the protein CASSARDRTTYNEQFF.